The text below deals with one T cell receptor beta chain. This clone has at least ten counts. Its antigen is currently not known. This could be a read error, since a much larger clone is one nucleotide away. This CDR3 is missing its conserved last phenylalanine or tryptophan, likely due to a read error. Including both end residues, the CDR3 is 18 amino acids long. The entry retains the CDR3 DNA only, 54 bases that are in frame from base 1. V has 1 base trimmed and J has 4 bases trimmed; junction bases matching no gene number 15. The germline V gene (reference sequence) specifies DFQATT as CDR1 and SNEGSKA as CDR2. The library was made by PCR. Reads for this sample came from an Illumina HiSeq 4000. High-throughput sequencing was used to profile the TCR beta-chain CDR3 region of every patient. On the study's bioinformatics: The researchers built a classifier to tell apart papillary thyroid cancer patients with distant metastasis, based on CDR3 differences among clinicopathological groups. The Shannon index was used to assess repertoire diversity, and the Morisita-Horn index was used to assess tumor-blood repertoire similarity. TCRdb applied fastp at Q25 and MiXCR to the public reads, then kept only in-frame beta chains. For this entry, the V and J calls and clone size follow TCRdb and not the study's own pipeline. The table for this sample lists some 38,000 clones; approximately 20% of them were counted only once. The ten biggest clones cover around 20% of the sample.

The data derive from a study of metastatic and nonmetastatic thyroid tumors (dated by TCRdb to 2018 to 2020). Background for the entire study: Repertoires from peripheral blood and from tumor or nodule tissue samples of malignant and benign thyroid patients were compared.

No patient had received any treatment before thyroid surgery. Using T-cell receptor beta sequencing, the researchers looked back retrospectively at clinical samples from patients, gathered between about 2011 and 2019. Study-wide findings and limitations: TCR beta diversity was reported as significantly higher in malignant tumors than in benign nodules, in both blood and tumor samples.

The rearranged segments are TRBV20-1 and TRBJ2-7; 11 nucleotides in the junction match TRBD1. The sample consisted of blood. The sequence was collected from a female donor with papillary thyroid cancer or a benign thyroid nodule (not recorded which). Some clones in this sample may be carry-over from other donors' samples. The CDR3 reads as follows: CSARAWTGGFPFWYEQYL. The nucleotide sequence reads as follows: TGCAGTGCTAGAGCTTGGACAGGGGGCTTCCCGTTCTGGTACGAGCAGTACCTC.